Each of the 11 T cell receptor beta chains below was sequenced from the same sample in a study of regulatory T cells in long-lasting Graves disease. Both iRepertoire HTBI primers and Arm-PCR of CDR3 regions were used to build the TCR beta libraries. TCRdb reanalysed the multiplex PCR reads using MiXCR and keeps one entry per CDR3 protein. Of about 620,000 distinct CDR3 sequences listed, about 16% were seen once; the top ten hold more than 15%. Time point denoted: newly diagnosed GD, antithyroid drugs for less than 3 months. PBMC-extracted RNA yielded the TCR library. These same data were also listed under a study on T cells in Graves' hyperthyroidism and ophthalmopathy.

Specimen: peripheral blood mononuclear cells (PBMCs), collected at new diagnosis, from a patient treated with antithyroid drugs. These receptors came from a woman younger than 45 with Graves disease.

This clonotype was seen ten or more times. V is TRBV7-2 and J is TRBJ2-7, with a weak D call TRBD1 (7 bases). With 5 bases removed from V and 6 bases from J, the gap between germline ends came to 17 bases. Germline CDR1 is SGHTA and CDR2 is FQGNSA. There are 14 residues in the CDR3. CDR3 in amino acids: CASSRGTESFEQYF. CDR3 nucleotides: TGTGCCAGCAGCCGCGGGACAGAATCATTCGAGCAGTACTTC.

The V and J genes are TRBV10-3 and TRBJ1-2; TRBD1 aligns across 8 bases. The CDR3 consists of 14 residues. The ends lost 3 bases at V and 4 bases at J; junction bases unmatched: 4. Germline loops: CDR1 ENHRY, CDR2 SYGVKD. CDR3 protein: CAISEQGVIYGYTF. The CDR3 DNA reads TGTGCCATCAGTGAACAGGGGGTGATCTATGGCTACACCTTC.

A few counts support this clonotype. The chain couples TRBV18 to TRBJ2-1, with TRBD2 matching over 13 bases. CDR1 and CDR2 from the germline V gene are KGHSH and LQKENI. The CDR3 covers 18 residues. The V gene end was trimmed by 0 bases and the J gene end by 6 bases; junction bases not matched to a gene: 8. The chain's CDR3 is CASSPPATGLAGVNEQFF. The CDR3 region has the DNA TGTGCCAGCTCACCACCAGCAACTGGACTAGCGGGAGTCAATGAGCAGTTCTTC.

This clonotype was detected ten times or more. The rearrangement joins TRBV19 to TRBJ1-1; D is perhaps TRBD1 (5 bases). The CDR3 totals 15 residues. Trimming removed 4 bases at V and 1 base at J, with 13 bases between. Germline V CDR1 and CDR2: LNHDA, SQIVND (reference sequence). The CDR3 sequence: CASSTRGRGNTEAFF. DNA for the CDR3: TGTGCCAGTAGTACCCGGGGGAGGGGGAACACTGAAGCTTTCTTT.

The CDR3 sequence is CASSPPNLVGELFF. The CDR3 coding sequence is TGTGCCAGCTCACCACCGAACTTGGTCGGGGAGCTGTTTTTT. The chain recombines TRBV18 with TRBJ2-2; D is ambiguous. The germline V gene has CDR1 KGHSH and CDR2 LQKENI. The CDR3 loop spans 14 amino acids. The V end was cut by 0 bases, the J end by 7 bases, with 9 bases between.

This clonotype was observed a handful of times. V is TRBV7-3 and J is TRBJ1-5, with TRBD1 matching over 7 bases. CDR3 length: 18 residues. The trim removed 1 base at V and 1 base at J, leaving 10 bases unmatched. Germline CDR1 and CDR2: SGHTA and FQGTGA. CDR3 in amino acids: CASSLSVGGQQSNQPQHF. The DNA for the CDR3 is TGTGCCAGCAGCTTAAGTGTCGGGGGACAGCAAAGCAATCAGCCCCAGCATTTT.

Ten or more counts support this clonotype. V is TRBV7-2 and J is TRBJ2-7; D unclear. This CDR3 is 15 amino acids long. V lost 4 bases and J lost 3, with 16 bases in between. Looked up from germline, CDR1 is SGHTA and CDR2 is FQGNSA. The CDR3 loop is CASSSPGQALYEQYF. In nucleotides, the CDR3 is TGTGCCAGCAGCTCCCCCGGGCAGGCCCTCTACGAGCAGTACTTC.

This clonotype showed up many times. This chain links TRBV2 with TRBJ2-3; possible D gene TRBD2, 6 bases. The CDR3 is 15 amino acids. V lost 5 bases and J 2 bases, leaving 14 bases between the germline ends. Germline V lookup: CDR1 SNHLY, CDR2 FYNNEI. The DNA for the CDR3 is TGTGCCAGCAGTCTCTCGGGAGCGTTCACAGATACGCAGTATTTT. This codes for CASSLSGAFTDTQYF.

About this clonotype itself: A much larger clone lies a single base off, so this may be a read error. The chain carries TRBV2 and TRBJ1-6; 10 positions agree with TRBD1. The CDR3 totals 14 residues. Germline V lookup: CDR1 SNHLY, CDR2 FYNNEI. The CDR3 coding sequence is TGTGCCAGCAGCAGAGGGGACAGGGGTTCACCCCTCCGCTTT. Translating gives CASSRGDRGSPLRF.

This clonotype was counted ten times or more. This sequence joins TRBV6-2 or TRBV6-3 and TRBJ1-3, with D possibly matching TRBD1 (5 bases). CDR1 is MNHEY and CDR2 is SVGEGT in the germline V gene. This CDR3 has 17 amino acids. Trimming cost V 4 bases and J 0 bases, with 16 bases left between them. CDR3 amino acids: CASSSPGTASSGNTIYF. In DNA, the CDR3 is TGTGCCAGCAGTTCCCCCGGGACCGCAAGCTCTGGAAACACCATATATTTT.

The chain recombines TRBV7-3 with TRBJ2-5, with TRBD1 matching 7 bases. V dropped 0 bases and J dropped 5; count of bases not matched to a gene: 6. CDR1 and CDR2 (germline): SGHTA, FQGTGA. The CDR3 sequence is 15 residues long. CDR3 in amino acids: CASSLTGTVGETQYF. CDR3 sequence (DNA): TGTGCCAGCAGCTTAACCGGGACAGTGGGGGAGACCCAGTACTTC. Full variable domain (rest looked up from reference TRBV7-3 and TRBJ2-5): GAGVSQTPSNKVTEKGKYVELRCDPISGHTALYWYRQSLGQGPEFLIYFQGTGAADDSGLPNDRFFAVRPEGSVSTLKIQRTERGDSAVYLCASSLTGTVGETQYFGPGTRLLVL.